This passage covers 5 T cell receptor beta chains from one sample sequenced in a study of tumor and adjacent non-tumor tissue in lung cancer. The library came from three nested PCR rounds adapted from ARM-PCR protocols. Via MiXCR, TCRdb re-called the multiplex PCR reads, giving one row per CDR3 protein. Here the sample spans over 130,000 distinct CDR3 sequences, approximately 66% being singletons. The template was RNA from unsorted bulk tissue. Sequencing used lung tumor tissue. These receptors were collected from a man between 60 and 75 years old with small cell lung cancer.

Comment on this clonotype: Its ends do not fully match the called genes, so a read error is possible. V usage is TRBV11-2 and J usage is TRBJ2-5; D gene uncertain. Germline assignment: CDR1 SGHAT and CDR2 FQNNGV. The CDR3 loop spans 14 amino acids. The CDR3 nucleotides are TGTGCCAGTAGCTCCCGGACCCTAGGAGAGACCCCGTACTTC. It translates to CASSSRTLGETPYF.

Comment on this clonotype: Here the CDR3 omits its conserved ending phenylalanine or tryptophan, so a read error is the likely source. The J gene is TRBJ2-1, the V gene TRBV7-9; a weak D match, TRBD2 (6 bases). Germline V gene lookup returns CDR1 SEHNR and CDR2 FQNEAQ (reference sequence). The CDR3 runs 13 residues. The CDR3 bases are TGTGCCAGTAGCTTGAGGGAGGCCTATGAGCAGTTCTCC. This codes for CASSLREAYEQFS.

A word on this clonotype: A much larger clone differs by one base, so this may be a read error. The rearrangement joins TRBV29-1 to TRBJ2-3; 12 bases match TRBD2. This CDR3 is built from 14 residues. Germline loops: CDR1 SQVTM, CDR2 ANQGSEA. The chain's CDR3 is CSVETSGRSDTHYF. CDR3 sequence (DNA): TGCAGCGTTGAGACTAGCGGGAGATCGGATACGCACTATTTT.

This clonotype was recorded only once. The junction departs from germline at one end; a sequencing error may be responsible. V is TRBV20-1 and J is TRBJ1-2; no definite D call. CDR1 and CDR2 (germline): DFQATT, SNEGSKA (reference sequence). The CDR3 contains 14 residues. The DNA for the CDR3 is TGCAATGCTAGAGATCGGGCGGAGAACTATGGCTACACCTTC. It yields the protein CNARDRAENYGYTF.

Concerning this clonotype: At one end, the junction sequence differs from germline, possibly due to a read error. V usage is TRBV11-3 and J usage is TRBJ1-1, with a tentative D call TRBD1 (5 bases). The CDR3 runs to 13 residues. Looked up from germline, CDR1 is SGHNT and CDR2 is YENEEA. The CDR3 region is CTSSLEGGTEALF. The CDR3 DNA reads TGTACCAGCAGCTTGGAGGGAGGGACTGAAGCTCTCTTT.